This TCR beta chain appears in the sequencing data of a study of blood T cell repertoires in COVID-19. Overall study: Sites in the United States, Italy and Spain provided acute and convalescent COVID-19 samples. Sample material is recorded as cDNA or gDNA derived from T cells, B-cell-depleted T cells, or PBMCs.

In the original processing: From reference gene primer amplification, estimates of nucleated cell counts were derived. Assay: immunoSEQ multiplex PCR; the TCRdb copy retains only in-frame clones and omits some. The V and J calls and clone size were taken over from that table, and D and trimming were inferred from the DNA. The sample contains 310,000 or so clones, approximately 90% of which appear only once. CDR3 length: 17 residues. Participants' own reports of clinical history determined their cohort assignment. Sequenced: PBMCs or T cells enriched from blood (not recorded which). This clonotype was sampled from a woman between 40 and 50 years old who had recovered from COVID-19. The chain combines TRBV21-1 with TRBJ2-7; whether TRBD2, the table's D call, matches the DNA was not checked. TRBV21-1 is marked as a pseudogene. In DNA, the CDR3 is TGTGCCAGCAGCAAGTTCGGCCTAGCGGGAGGGACCTACGAGCAGTACTTC. Translating gives CASSKFGLAGGTYEQYF.